The clone carrying this T cell receptor (beta chain) was observed a few times. The antigen is not known. V was pared by 9 bases and J by 7 bases, with 13 bases of the junction left unmatched. The V gene's germline CDR1 is MDHEN and CDR2 SYDVKM. This CDR3 contains 15 residues. This specimen belongs to a study of T cell repertoires in cytomegalovirus infection. Overall study: Well-studied HLA-B-restricted CMV epitopes were used in the study alongside recently identified HLA-C-restricted ones. Through public TCR beta signatures, both CMV infection and matching HLA type were indicated. Study-wide results and caveats: The cumulative frequency of public TCR beta families identified carriers of CMV plus the relevant HLA. The response measured ex vivo was dominated by TCR beta clonotypes (HLA-C-restricted and CMV-specific).

A single record per CDR3 protein comes from TCRdb applying MiXCR to the reads. The data hold around 900,000 distinct CDR3 sequences, with approximately 32% observed a single time. The source material was cultured CD8+ T cells from PBMCs, sampled from culture after CMV antigen stimulation. The J gene is TRBJ1-4, the V gene TRBV28, with 8 positions matching TRBD1. The sequence was collected from a human donor in good health (CMV status not recorded). Some clones in this sample may be carry-over from other donors' samples. CDR3 nucleotides: TGTGCCAGTAGTACATCGACAGGGGATTTTGAAAAACTGTTTTTT. Translated, it gives CASSTSTGDFEKLFF.